This is a list of T cell receptor beta chains from one sample in a study of cytomegalovirus exposure and HLA in healthy donors. The assay was immunoSEQ multiplex PCR, and TCRdb's table has in-frame clones only and misses some. In the table there are over 75,000 clones, roughly 79% of which are singletons. Source material: PBMCs. Receptor source: a female donor in good health and CMV-seronegative. Both conserved end residues are trimmed from each CDR3. Clone size is stated in some rows and not others, as once, few, many or a class when expanded.

J gene: TRBJ2-7; CDR3 length: 11; V gene: TRBV21-1; clone size: NA; CDR3 protein: ASSKGQGNEQY
J gene: TRBJ2-1; CDR3 length: 10; V gene: TRBV6-5; clone size: NA; CDR3 protein: ASRRGANEQF
J gene: TRBJ1-1; CDR3 length: 13; V gene: TRBV7-8; clone size: NA; CDR3 protein: ASSPRQTDRGPAF
J gene: TRBJ1-5; CDR3 length: 14; V gene: TRBV7-2; clone size: NA; CDR3 protein: ASSSPGGSGNQPQH
J gene: TRBJ1-1; CDR3 length: 11; V gene: TRBV4-3; clone size: few; CDR3 protein: ASSVRSNTEAF
J gene: TRBJ2-7; CDR3 length: 13; V gene: TRBV30; clone size: few; CDR3 protein: ACRARQGSSYEQY
J gene: TRBJ1-1; CDR3 length: 12; V gene: TRBV19; clone size: NA; CDR3 protein: ASTPTGLNTEAF
J gene: TRBJ2-5; CDR3 length: 14; V gene: TRBV9; clone size: NA; CDR3 protein: ASSVETSWGQETQY
J gene: TRBJ1-1; CDR3 length: 12; V gene: TRBV6-6; clone size: few; CDR3 protein: ASSLGGANTEAF
J gene: TRBJ2-7; CDR3 length: 11; V gene: TRBV28; clone size: NA; CDR3 protein: ASSLSVFYEQY
J gene: TRBJ2-7; CDR3 length: 14; V gene: TRBV10-3; clone size: NA; CDR3 protein: AISGSSGQNFYEQY
J gene: TRBJ1-5; CDR3 length: 17; V gene: TRBV28; clone size: NA; CDR3 protein: ASSPILSIVDRRNQPQH
J gene: TRBJ2-1; CDR3 length: 15; V gene: TRBV14; clone size: NA; CDR3 protein: ASSQGVELSSYNEQF
J gene: TRBJ2-7; CDR3 length: 9; V gene: TRBV6-6; clone size: few; CDR3 protein: ASSPLGTQY
J gene: TRBJ1-5; CDR3 length: 12; V gene: TRBV30; clone size: NA; CDR3 protein: AWSVRQGMGPQH
J gene: TRBJ2-1; CDR3 length: 13; V gene: TRBV18; clone size: once; CDR3 protein: ASSPGPGSYNEQF